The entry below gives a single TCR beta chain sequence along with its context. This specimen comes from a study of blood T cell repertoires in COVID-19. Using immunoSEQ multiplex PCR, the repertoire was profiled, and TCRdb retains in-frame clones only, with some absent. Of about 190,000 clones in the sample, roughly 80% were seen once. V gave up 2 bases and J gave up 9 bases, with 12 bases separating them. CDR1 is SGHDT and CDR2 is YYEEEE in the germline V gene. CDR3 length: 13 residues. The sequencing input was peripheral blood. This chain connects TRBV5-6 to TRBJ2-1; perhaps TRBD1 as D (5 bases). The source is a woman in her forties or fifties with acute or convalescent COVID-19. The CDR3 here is CASSLTTQGEQFF. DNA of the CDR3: TGTGCCAGCAGCTTAACTACTCAGGGTGAGCAGTTCTTC. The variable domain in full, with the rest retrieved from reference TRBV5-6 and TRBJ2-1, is DAGVTQSPTHLIKTRGQQVTLRCSPKSGHDTVSWYQQALGQGPQFIFQYYEEEERQRGNFPDRFSGHQFPNYSSELNVNALLLGDSALYLCASSLTTQGEQFFGPGTRLTVL.